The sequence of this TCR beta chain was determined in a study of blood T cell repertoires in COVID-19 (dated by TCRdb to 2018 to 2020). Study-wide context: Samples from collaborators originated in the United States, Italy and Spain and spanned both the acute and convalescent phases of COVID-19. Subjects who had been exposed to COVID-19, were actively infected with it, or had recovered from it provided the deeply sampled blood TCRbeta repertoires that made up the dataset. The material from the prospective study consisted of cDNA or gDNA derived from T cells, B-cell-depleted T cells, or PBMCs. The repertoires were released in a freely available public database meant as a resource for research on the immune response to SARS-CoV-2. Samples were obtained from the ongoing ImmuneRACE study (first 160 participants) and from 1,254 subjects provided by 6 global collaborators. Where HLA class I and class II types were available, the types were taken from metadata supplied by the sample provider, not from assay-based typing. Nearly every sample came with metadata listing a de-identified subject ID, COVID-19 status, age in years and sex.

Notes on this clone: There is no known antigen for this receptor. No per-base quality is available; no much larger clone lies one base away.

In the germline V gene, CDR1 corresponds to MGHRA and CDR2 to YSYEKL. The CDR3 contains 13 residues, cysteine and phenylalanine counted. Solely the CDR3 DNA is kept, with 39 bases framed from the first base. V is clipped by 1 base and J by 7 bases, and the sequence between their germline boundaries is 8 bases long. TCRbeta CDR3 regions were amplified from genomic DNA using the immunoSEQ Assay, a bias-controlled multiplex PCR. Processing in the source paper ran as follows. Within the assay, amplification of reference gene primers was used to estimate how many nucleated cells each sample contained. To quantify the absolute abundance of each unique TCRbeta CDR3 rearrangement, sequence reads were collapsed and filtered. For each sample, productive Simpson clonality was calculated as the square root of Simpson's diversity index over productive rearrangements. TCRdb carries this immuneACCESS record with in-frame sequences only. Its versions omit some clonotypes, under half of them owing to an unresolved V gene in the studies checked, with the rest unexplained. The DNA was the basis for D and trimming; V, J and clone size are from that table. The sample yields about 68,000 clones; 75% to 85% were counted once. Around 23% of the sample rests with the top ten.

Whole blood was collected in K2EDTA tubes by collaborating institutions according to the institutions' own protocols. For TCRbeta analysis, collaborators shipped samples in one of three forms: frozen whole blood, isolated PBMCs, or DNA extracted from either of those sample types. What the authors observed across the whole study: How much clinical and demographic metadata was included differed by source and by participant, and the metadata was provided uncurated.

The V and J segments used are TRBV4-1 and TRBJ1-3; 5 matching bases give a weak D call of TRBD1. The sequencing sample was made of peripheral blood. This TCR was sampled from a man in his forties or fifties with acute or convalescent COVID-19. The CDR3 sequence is CASSQVGANTIYF. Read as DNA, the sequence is TGCGCCAGCAGCCAAGTTGGGGCGAACACCATATATTTT.